This T cell receptor beta chain was captured by sequencing in a study of blood T cell repertoires in COVID-19. Study-level background: Nucleic acid was either cDNA or gDNA, and it came from T cells, B-cell-depleted T cells, or PBMCs.

As handled by the study authors: Reference gene primer amplification gave nucleated cell count estimates. Only in-frame clones appear in the TCRdb table, and some are missing; sequencing was by immunoSEQ multiplex PCR. V, J and clone size were drawn from that table, and D and trimming were deduced from the DNA. The repertoire holds around 68,000 clones, with approximately 90% as singletons. Germline-derived CDR1 and CDR2 are SGHDT and YYEEEE. This CDR3 contains 12 residues. The V gene lost 4 bases and the J gene lost 5 bases, with 9 bases spanning the gap. The origin of this receptor is a human donor in a cohort sampled during active COVID-19. Sequenced material: peripheral blood. J is TRBJ2-5 and V is TRBV5-6; tentative D call: TRBD2 (5 bases). The DNA for the CDR3 is TGTGCCAGCAGCCGGACTCCGGAGACCCAGTACTTC. Residues: CASSRTPETQYF.